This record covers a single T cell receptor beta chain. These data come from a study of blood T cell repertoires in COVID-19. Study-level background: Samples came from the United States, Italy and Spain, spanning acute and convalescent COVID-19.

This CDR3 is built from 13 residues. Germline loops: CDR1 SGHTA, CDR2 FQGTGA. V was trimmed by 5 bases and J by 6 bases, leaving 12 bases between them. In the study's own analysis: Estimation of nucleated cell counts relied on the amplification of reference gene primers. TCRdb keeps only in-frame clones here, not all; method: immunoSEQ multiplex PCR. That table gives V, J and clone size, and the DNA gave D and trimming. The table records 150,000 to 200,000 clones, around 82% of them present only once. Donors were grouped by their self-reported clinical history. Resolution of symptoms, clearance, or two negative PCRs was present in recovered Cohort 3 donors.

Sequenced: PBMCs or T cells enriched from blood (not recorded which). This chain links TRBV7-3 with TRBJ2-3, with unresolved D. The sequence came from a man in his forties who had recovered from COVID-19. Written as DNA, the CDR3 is TGTGCCAGCAGCCCGCAGACTCTCGATACGCAGTATTTT. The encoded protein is CASSPQTLDTQYF.